This T cell receptor beta chain was found in a study of blood T cell repertoires in COVID-19. Across the whole study: PBMCs, B-cell-depleted T cells, or T cells provided the cDNA or gDNA that made up the material.

Study processing details: Reference gene primer amplification yielded estimated nucleated cell counts. TCRdb's copy holds only in-frame clones and misses some; the assay was immunoSEQ multiplex PCR. V, J and clone size derive from that table, while D and trimming were established from the DNA sequence. The sample lists fewer than 350,000 clones, around 81% occurring once. The CDR3 extends over 15 amino acids. CDR1 is SGHVS and CDR2 is FNYEAQ in the germline V gene. V was trimmed by 2 bases and J by 7 bases, leaving 17 bases between them. The gene calls are TRBV7-6 and TRBJ1-2; weak D call: TRBD1 (5 bases). The clonotype originates from a woman between 55 and 75 years old with active or convalescent COVID-19. Sequencing was performed on peripheral blood. The CDR3 sequence: CASSLTQNGGVGYTF. The CDR3 coding sequence is TGTGCCAGCAGCTTAACCCAGAACGGGGGGGTTGGCTACACCTTC.